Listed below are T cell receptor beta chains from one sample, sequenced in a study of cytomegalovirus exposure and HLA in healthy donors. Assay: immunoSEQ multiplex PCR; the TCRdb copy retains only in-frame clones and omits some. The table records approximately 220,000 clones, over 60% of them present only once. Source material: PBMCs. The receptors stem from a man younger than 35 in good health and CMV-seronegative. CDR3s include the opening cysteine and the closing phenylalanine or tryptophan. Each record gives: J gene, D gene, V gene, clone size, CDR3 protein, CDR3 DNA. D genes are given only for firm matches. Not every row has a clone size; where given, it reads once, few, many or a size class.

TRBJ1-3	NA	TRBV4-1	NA	CASSQDRVTGNTIYF	TGCGCCAGCAGCCAAGACCGAGTCACTGGAAACACCATATATTTT
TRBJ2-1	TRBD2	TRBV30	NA	CAWRLMGEGEQFF	TGTGCCTGGCGACTCATGGGGGAGGGTGAGCAGTTCTTC
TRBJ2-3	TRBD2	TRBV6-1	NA	CASSESGGGTDTQYF	TGTGCCAGCAGTGAAAGCGGGGGAGGCACAGATACGCAGTATTTT
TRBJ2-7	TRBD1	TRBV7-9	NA	CASSSTGDQQYF	TGTGCCAGCAGCTCGACAGGGGATCAGCAGTACTTC
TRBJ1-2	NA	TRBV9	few	CASSVAPGKKGGYTF	TGTGCCAGCAGCGTAGCCCCAGGGAAGAAGGGTGGCTACACCTTC
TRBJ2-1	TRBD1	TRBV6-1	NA	CASSDSGQGFYNEQFF	TGTGCCAGCAGTGATTCGGGACAGGGCTTCTACAATGAGCAGTTCTTC
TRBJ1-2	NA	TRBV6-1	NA	CASTAPDAGYGYTF	TGTGCCAGCACCGCTCCGGACGCGGGCTATGGCTACACCTTC
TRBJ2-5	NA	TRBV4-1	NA	CASSQGQQETQYF	TGCGCCAGCAGCCAAGGCCAGCAAGAGACCCAGTACTTC
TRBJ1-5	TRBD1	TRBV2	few	CASSKTTGRNQPQHF	TGTGCCAGCAGCAAAACGACAGGGAGGAATCAGCCCCAGCATTTT
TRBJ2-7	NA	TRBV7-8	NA	CASSPGPAYEQYF	TGTGCCAGCAGCCCGGGTCCAGCCTACGAGCAGTACTTC
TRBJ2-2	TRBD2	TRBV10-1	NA	CASSGLAGSLGELFF	TGCGCCAGCAGTGGTTTAGCGGGATCTCTCGGGGAGCTGTTTTTT
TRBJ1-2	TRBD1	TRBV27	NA	CASSLSPGGGYTF	TGTGCCAGCAGTTTGAGCCCAGGGGGCGGCTACACCTTC
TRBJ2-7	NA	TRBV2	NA	CASYLDSYEQYF	TGTGCCAGCTATCTAGATTCTTACGAGCAGTACTTC
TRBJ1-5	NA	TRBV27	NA	CASRPGLSLNQPQHF	TGTGCCAGCAGACCGGGACTGAGCCTCAATCAGCCCCAGCATTTT
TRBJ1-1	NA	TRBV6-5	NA	CASSYSRQAAVKAFF	TGTGCCAGCAGTTACTCAAGACAGGCCGCGGTGAAGGCTTTCTTT
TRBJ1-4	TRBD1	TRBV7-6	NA	CARNRIGTGNEKLFF	TGTGCCAGAAACCGCATTGGGACAGGGAATGAAAAACTGTTTTTT
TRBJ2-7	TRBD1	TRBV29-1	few	CSVEKGAENEQYF	TGCAGCGTTGAAAAGGGGGCGGAAAACGAGCAGTACTTC
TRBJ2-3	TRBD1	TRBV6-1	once	CASSARQGDHTQYF	TGTGCCAGCAGTGCCCGACAGGGGGATCATACGCAGTATTTT
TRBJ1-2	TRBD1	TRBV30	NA	CAWSGQGAGYTF	TGTGCCTGGAGTGGGCAGGGGGCCGGCTACACCTTC
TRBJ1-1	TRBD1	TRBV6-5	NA	CASSRQGARTEAFF	TGTGCCAGCAGTAGACAGGGGGCCCGCACTGAAGCTTTCTTT
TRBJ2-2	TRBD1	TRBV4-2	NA	CASSQRPGTGTGELFF	TGTGCCAGCAGCCAACGTCCCGGGACAGGGACCGGGGAGCTGTTTTTT
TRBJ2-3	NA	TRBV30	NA	CAWGLGSGTDTQYF	TGTGCCTGGGGACTGGGAAGCGGCACAGATACGCAGTATTTT
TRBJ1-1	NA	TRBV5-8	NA	CASSVSGGGTEAFF	TGTGCCAGCAGCGTGAGCGGGGGGGGCACTGAAGCTTTCTTT
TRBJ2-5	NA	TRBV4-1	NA	CASSRKLGGQETQYF	TGCGCCAGCAGCCGAAAACTAGGGGGCCAAGAGACCCAGTACTTC
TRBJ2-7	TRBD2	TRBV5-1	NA	CASSPTSGAYEQYF	TGCGCCAGCAGCCCGACTAGCGGGGCCTACGAGCAGTACTTC
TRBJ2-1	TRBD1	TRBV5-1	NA	CASRAMGQGASEQFF	TGCGCCAGCAGGGCGATGGGACAGGGAGCCTCTGAGCAGTTCTTC
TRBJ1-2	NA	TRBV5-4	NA	CASSFRLNSGGYGYTF	TGTGCCAGCAGCTTCCGCTTAAATTCGGGGGGCTATGGCTACACCTTC
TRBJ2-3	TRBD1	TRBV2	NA	CASSPGQGGGVTDTQYF	TGTGCCAGCAGTCCAGGACAGGGTGGAGGGGTCACAGATACGCAGTATTTT
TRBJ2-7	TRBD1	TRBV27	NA	CASSSTDRGFYEQYF	TGTGCCAGCAGTTCTACGGACAGGGGGTTCTACGAGCAGTACTTC
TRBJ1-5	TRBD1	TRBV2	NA	CASRRDRDNQPQHF	TGTGCCAGCAGGAGGGACAGGGACAATCAGCCCCAGCATTTT
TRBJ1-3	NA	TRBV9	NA	CASSVALSGAGNTIYF	TGTGCCAGCAGCGTAGCTCTGTCGGGAGCTGGAAACACCATATATTTT
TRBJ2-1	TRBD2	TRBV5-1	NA	CASSSSGGYNEQFF	TGCGCCAGCAGCTCTAGCGGCGGCTACAATGAGCAGTTCTTC
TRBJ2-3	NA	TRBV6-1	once	CASTGTDTQYF	TGTGCCAGCACCGGCACAGATACGCAGTATTTT
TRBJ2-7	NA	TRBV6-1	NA	CASSDGPTHYEQYF	TGTGCCAGCAGTGATGGGCCGACACATTACGAGCAGTACTTC
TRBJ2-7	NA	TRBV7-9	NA	CSSSLGITTYEQYF	TGTTCCAGCAGCCTCGGGATTACTACCTACGAGCAGTACTTC
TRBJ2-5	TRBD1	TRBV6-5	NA	CASSRGGREQETQYF	TGTGCCAGCAGCCGAGGGGGCAGGGAGCAAGAGACCCAGTACTTC
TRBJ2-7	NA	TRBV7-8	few	CASSLSGILYEQYF	TGTGCCAGCAGTTTATCAGGGATACTCTACGAGCAGTACTTC
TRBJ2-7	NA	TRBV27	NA	CASSLLGGGNYEQYF	TGTGCCAGCAGTTTATTAGGCGGCGGAAACTACGAGCAGTACTTC
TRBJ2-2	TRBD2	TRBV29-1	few	CSVDGLAGGDTGELFF	TGCAGCGTTGATGGTCTAGCGGGAGGTGACACCGGGGAGCTGTTTTTT
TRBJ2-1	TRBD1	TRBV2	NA	CASSGDRGSYNEQFF	TGTGCCAGCAGTGGGGACAGGGGGTCCTACAATGAGCAGTTCTTC
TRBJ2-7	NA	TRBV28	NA	CASTRDNYEQYF	TGTGCCAGTACCCGGGACAATTACGAGCAGTACTTC
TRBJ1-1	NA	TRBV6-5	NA	CASRRAPYTEAFF	TGTGCCAGCAGGCGTGCCCCTTACACTGAAGCTTTCTTT
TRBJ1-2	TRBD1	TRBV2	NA	CASSIGGTGPFLNYGYTF	TGTGCCAGCAGTATAGGAGGGACAGGCCCTTTTCTAAACTATGGCTACACCTTC